These 14 T cell receptor beta chains originate from one sample sequenced in a study of T cells in localized non-small cell lung cancer. TCRdb's table, derived via immunoSEQ multiplex PCR, lists solely in-frame clones and lacks some. The profile shows 20,000 to 30,000 clones, approximately 90% of them singletons. The input for sequencing was peripheral blood, taken before any cancer treatment. These receptors were obtained from an older female donor with stage II squamous cell lung carcinoma.

The chain joins TRBV29-1 to TRBJ2-3; possibly TRBD1 or TRBD2 for D (6 bases each). Germline loops: CDR1 SQVTM, CDR2 ANQGSEA. With 8 bases removed from V and 2 bases from J, the gap between germline ends came to 17 bases. The CDR3 loop spans 14 amino acids. CDR3 nucleotide sequence: TGCAGCACCAGGGGAGGCGGGAACACAGATACGCAGTATTTT. Translated, it gives CSTRGGGNTDTQYF.

This chain joins TRBV19 and TRBJ2-7; TRBD2 matches at 13 bases. The CDR3 is 15 amino acids. Trimming cost V 6 bases and J 2 bases; bases outside gene matches: 4. Germline loops: CDR1 LNHDA, CDR2 SQIVND (reference sequence). The chain's CDR3 is CASRGTSGATYEQYF. CDR3 DNA: TGTGCCAGTAGAGGGACTAGCGGGGCCACCTACGAGCAGTACTTC.

This chain links TRBV11-2 with TRBJ2-5; 11 nucleotides match TRBD2. The junction had 3 bases not matched to a gene; V was cut back by 5 bases and J by 4 bases. Germline V gene sequence: CDR1 SGHAT, CDR2 FQNNGV. The CDR3 runs 14 residues. The CDR3 DNA follows: TGTGCCAGCAGCCGGGGACTAGCGGCAGAGACCCAGTACTTC. It is translated as CASSRGLAAETQYF.

This clone was observed a handful of times. The CDR3 sequence is CSAARDRTINEQYF. In DNA, the CDR3 is TGCAGCGCCGCGCGGGACAGAACGATTAATGAGCAGTACTTC. This chain uses TRBV29-1 with TRBJ2-7; perhaps TRBD1 as D (7 bases). The V gene's germline CDR1 is SQVTM and CDR2 ANQGSEA. This CDR3 has 14 amino acids. The V and J ends lost 7 bases and 7 bases respectively, with 23 bases between them.

The CDR3 reads CASSYSLTTEAFF. For the CDR3, the DNA is TGTGCCAGCAGTTACTCCCTAACCACTGAAGCTTTCTTT. The V gene is TRBV6-5, the J gene TRBJ1-1; no firm D call. The V and J ends lost 0 bases and 4 bases respectively, with 6 bases between them. Germline CDR1 is MNHEY and CDR2 is SVGAGI. The CDR3 has 13 amino acids.

This chain uses TRBV28 with TRBJ1-5; no clear D gene. This CDR3 has 16 amino acids. V was cut by 5 bases and J by 1 base, with 15 bases left in between. CDR1 and CDR2 (germline): MDHEN, SYDVKM. DNA of the CDR3: TGTGCCAGCAGTCCCCCCGGGAGTATCAGCAATCAGCCCCAGCATTTT. This translates into CASSPPGSISNQPQHF.

V gene TRBV6-6 combines with J gene TRBJ1-2; D remains ambiguous. V shed 1 base and J shed 2 bases, with 5 bases lying between them. Germline lookup yields CDR1 MNHNY and CDR2 SVGAGI (reference sequence). The CDR3 totals 13 residues. CDR3 amino acids: CASSYFSNYGYTF. CDR3 bases: TGTGCCAGCAGTTACTTTTCCAACTATGGCTACACCTTC.

The chain's CDR3 is CASSRTSNYGYTF. DNA for the CDR3: TGTGCCAGCAGTAGGACAAGTAACTATGGCTACACCTTC. The chain employs TRBV6-5 and TRBJ1-2, with D tentatively TRBD1 (5 bases). The CDR3 loop spans 13 amino acids. V lost 5 bases to trimming and J lost 1 base, with 8 bases between them. Germline values: CDR1 MNHEY, CDR2 SVGAGI.

The rearrangement uses TRBV5-5 and TRBJ1-5; D is ambiguous. CDR1 and CDR2 (germline): SGHKS, YYEKEE (reference sequence). V was pared by 1 base and J by 0 bases, with 5 bases between. This CDR3 is built from 14 residues. The CDR3 sequence: CASSLMVSNQPQHF. Here the CDR3 DNA reads TGTGCCAGCAGCTTGATGGTTAGCAATCAGCCCCAGCATTTT.

The chain joins TRBV7-2 to TRBJ1-5; no clear D gene. The CDR3 extends over 13 amino acids. CDR1 is SGHTA and CDR2 is FQGNSA in the germline V gene. V lost 4 bases, J lost 5 bases, and 9 bases lay in between. The CDR3 DNA follows: TGTGCCAGCAGCTCCACCGCGGATCAGCCCCAGCATTTT. It is translated as CASSSTADQPQHF.

The rearrangement uses TRBV2 and TRBJ1-1, with no clear D. This CDR3 contains 14 residues. Trimming stripped 6 bases from V and 0 bases from J, with 11 bases between. Germline V gives CDR1 SNHLY, CDR2 FYNNEI. The CDR3 DNA reads TGTGCCAGCAGCCTAGGACTCCTGAACACTGAAGCTTTCTTT. This gives the protein CASSLGLLNTEAFF.

V is TRBV7-8 and J is TRBJ2-7, with TRBD1 identical over 9 bases. With V trimmed by 5 bases and J by 4 bases, 9 bases remained unmatched. The CDR3 totals 15 residues. Germline CDR1 reads SGHVS; CDR2 reads FQNEAQ. Here the CDR3 DNA reads TGTGCCAGCAGCCGGGCCGGCGGGACAGGGTACGAGCAGTACTTC. The encoded protein is CASSRAGGTGYEQYF. The complete variable domain, with remaining parts taken from reference TRBV7-8 and TRBJ2-7, reads GAGVSQSPRYKVAKRGQDVALRCDPISGHVSLFWYQQALGQGPEFLTYFQNEAQLDKSGLPSDRFFAERPEGSVSTLKIQRTQQEDSAVYLCASSRAGGTGYEQYFGPGTRLTVT.

The chain employs TRBV7-2 and TRBJ2-7, with TRBD2 matching over 7 bases. The CDR3 totals 15 residues. The V gene's germline CDR1 is SGHTA and CDR2 FQGNSA. With 2 bases clipped from V and 2 bases from J, the junction kept 6 bases outside the gene matches. The CDR3 region is CASSLSAGEAYEQYF. The CDR3 nucleotides are TGTGCCAGCAGCTTAAGCGCGGGAGAGGCCTACGAGCAGTACTTC.

This chain links TRBV28 with TRBJ2-5; no clear D. Germline values: CDR1 MDHEN, CDR2 SYDVKM. The CDR3 is made up of 15 amino acids. The V and J ends lost 5 bases and 4 bases respectively, with 17 bases between them. CDR3 nucleotide sequence: TGTGCCAGCAGTATTATATGGGGTAGTGGAGAGACCCAGTACTTC. Its translation: CASSIIWGSGETQYF.